Described below is a single T cell receptor (beta chain) sequence and its context. The antigen remains unidentified. Germline lookup yields CDR1 MGHRA and CDR2 YSYEKL. V was trimmed by 4 bases and J by 1 base, leaving 7 bases between them. The CDR3 extends over 13 amino acids. This entry is derived from a study of cytomegalovirus exposure and HLA in healthy donors. Study-wide results and limits: 87-base-pair reads could not separate some V segments, including TRBV6-2 and TRBV6-3. A further, later analysis showed that HLA-associated TCR beta chains (compared with equally common others) were more clonally expanded.

A multiplex PCR was run with 60 Vbeta primers and 13 Jbeta primers. Clones were sequenced by immunoSEQ multiplex PCR, and TCRdb holds only the in-frame ones, with some missing. The repertoire includes 200,000 to 250,000 clones, approximately 79% of them detected once, and around 1.7% sits in the top ten. The source is a man in his fifties in good health and CMV-seronegative. The V gene is TRBV4-1, the J gene TRBJ2-5; unclear D gene. Source material: PBMCs. The CDR3 nucleotides are TGCGCCAGCAGCCGCCTACTCCAAGAGACCCAGTACTTC. It translates to CASSRLLQETQYF.